The 30 T cell receptor beta chains below were found in one sample sequenced in a study of T cell changes during pregnancy in multiple sclerosis. TCRdb's copy holds only in-frame clones and misses some; the assay was immunoSEQ multiplex PCR. The data hold around 42,000 clones, with over 80% observed a single time. The sequencing here drew on CD4+ T cells from peripheral blood mononuclear cells, taken before pregnancy. The receptor source for this set is a female donor with multiple sclerosis, enrolled in a pregnancy study.

DNA for the CDR3: TGTGCCAGCAGCGACACGGCGACAGGGAACTATGGCTACACCTTC. This translates into CASSDTATGNYGYTF. The chain links TRBV7-9 to TRBJ1-2; TRBD1 aligns across 7 bases. Germline trimming cut 5 bases from V and 2 bases from J; bases unmatched to any gene: 8. Per the germline V gene, CDR1 is SEHNR and CDR2 is FQNEAQ (reference sequence). The CDR3 has 15 amino acids. Supplemented by reference TRBV7-9 and TRBJ1-2, the full variable domain reads DTGVSQNPRHKITKRGQNVTFRCDPISEHNRLYWYRQTLGQGPEFLTYFQNEAQLEKSRLLSDRFSAERPKGSFSTLEIQRTEQGDSAMYLCASSDTATGNYGYTFGSGTRLTVV.

In this sample, this clone turned up once. J is TRBJ2-1 and V is TRBV7-9; 7 positions match TRBD1. J gave up 2 bases and V 1 base, and 14 bases lay outside the gene matches. Germline assignment: CDR1 SEHNR and CDR2 FQNEAQ (reference sequence). The CDR3 has 19 residues. DNA of the CDR3: TGTGCCAGCAGCTTAGGCACGGGACAGCGAAAGGAAGCCTACAATGAGCAGTTCTTC. Translation: CASSLGTGQRKEAYNEQFF. Combining the CDR3 with reference TRBV7-9 and TRBJ2-1 gives the whole variable domain DTGVSQNPRHKITKRGQNVTFRCDPISEHNRLYWYRQTLGQGPEFLTYFQNEAQLEKSRLLSDRFSAERPKGSFSTLEIQRTEQGDSAMYLCASSLGTGQRKEAYNEQFFGPGTRLTVL.

The rearrangement joins TRBV5-1 to TRBJ1-4, with D possibly TRBD1 on 6 matching bases. The CDR3 contains 14 residues. CDR1 and CDR2 from the germline V gene are SGHRS and YFSETQ. The V end lost 5 bases, the J end lost 0 bases, and 8 bases lay between the germline ends. CDR3 protein: CASRPGATNEKLFF. The CDR3 bases are TGCGCCAGCAGACCAGGGGCAACTAATGAAAAACTGTTTTTT.

This chain uses TRBV5-4 with TRBJ2-2, with TRBD1 as a possible D gene (6 bases). V was cut by 2 bases and J by 3 bases, with 11 bases left in between. The germline V gene has CDR1 SGHNT and CDR2 YYREEE (reference sequence). This CDR3 contains 15 residues. Here the CDR3 reads CASSFPGTHTGELFF. The CDR3 DNA sequence: TGTGCCAGCAGCTTCCCCGGGACACACACCGGGGAGCTGTTTTTT.

CDR3 nucleotide sequence: TGCGCCAGCAGCCAAGAGATAGGAGGTAACTATGGCTACACCTTC. Protein sequence: CASSQEIGGNYGYTF. The chain has TRBV4-3 and TRBJ1-2; D unresolved. The germline V and J ends were trimmed by 0 bases and 1 base, with 9 bases remaining between them. The CDR3 is 15 residues long. Germline V lookup: CDR1 LGHNA, CDR2 YSLEER.

The chain links TRBV9 to TRBJ2-3; TRBD2 is a possible D gene (6 bases). The CDR3 has 16 amino acids. Trimming removed 3 bases from V and 2 bases from J, with 16 bases in between. Germline V gene data show CDR1 as SGDLS and CDR2 as YYNGEE. The CDR3 region is CASSAEGRGYTDTQYF. The CDR3 DNA follows: TGTGCCAGCAGCGCCGAGGGGCGGGGATACACAGATACGCAGTATTTT.

This clone was counted only a few times. V and J are TRBV9 and TRBJ2-2; D is unresolved. V lost 0 bases and J lost 7, with 13 bases in between. From germline, CDR1 is SGDLS and CDR2 YYNGEE. The CDR3 consists of 15 residues. CDR3 in DNA: TGTGCCAGCAGCGTAGTAGCTTACCCGAACGGGGAGCTGTTTTTT. Translating gives CASSVVAYPNGELFF. The variable domain in full, completed from reference TRBV9 and TRBJ2-2, reads DSGVTQTPKHLITATGQRVTLRCSPRSGDLSVYWYQQSLDQGLQFLIQYYNGEERAKGNILERFSAQQFPDLHSELNLSSLELGDSALYFCASSVVAYPNGELFFGEGSRLTVL.

This sequence joins TRBV7-8 and TRBJ2-1, with D possibly matching TRBD2 (6 bases). Trimming stripped 5 bases from V and 9 bases from J, with 17 bases between. This CDR3 has 14 residues. Germline V gene data show CDR1 as SGHVS and CDR2 as FQNEAQ. CDR3 sequence (DNA): TGTGCCAGCAGCCAATGGACCCCAGCGGGTGAGCAGTTCTTC. It translates to CASSQWTPAGEQFF.

The chain uses TRBV10-3 and TRBJ2-2, with D possibly being TRBD1 (5 bases). The V end was cut by 10 bases, the J end by 6 bases, with 15 bases between. The CDR3 totals 13 residues. From germline, CDR1 is ENHRY and CDR2 SYGVKD. DNA for the CDR3: TGTGCCAACACCGAGACAGACGCCGGGGAGCTGTTTTTT. It yields the protein CANTETDAGELFF.

The gene calls are TRBV4-2 and TRBJ2-1, with 11 bases identical to TRBD2. This CDR3 is built from 17 residues. V lost 4 bases to trimming and J lost 5 bases; unmatched junction nucleotides: 10. Germline-derived CDR1 and CDR2 are LGHNA and YNFKEQ. The CDR3 nucleotides read TGTGCCAGCAGCCCTCCTCGACTAGCGGGGAGACACAATGAGCAGTTCTTC. It yields the protein CASSPPRLAGRHNEQFF.

V gene TRBV2 combines with J gene TRBJ2-2, with 7 bases identical to TRBD1. J was trimmed by 4 bases and V by 6 bases; bases with no gene match: 8. CDR1 is SNHLY and CDR2 is FYNNEI in the germline V gene. The CDR3 extends over 15 amino acids. The CDR3 DNA follows: TGTGCCAGCAGCCGCGACAGGGACCCCACCGGGGAGCTGTTTTTT. It codes for CASSRDRDPTGELFF.

The V call is TRBV18, the J call TRBJ2-7, with TRBD1 as a possible D gene (6 bases). CDR1 is KGHSH and CDR2 is LQKENI in the germline V gene. V gave up 3 bases and J gave up 1 base, with 13 bases separating them. This CDR3 has 15 residues. CDR3 sequence reads: CASSPLGQPSYEQYF. DNA of the CDR3: TGTGCCAGCTCACCGCTTGGACAGCCGTCCTACGAGCAGTACTTC.

This rearrangement joins TRBV27 to TRBJ1-1; TRBD1 matches at 8 bases. Germline V lookup: CDR1 MNHEY, CDR2 SMNVEV (reference sequence). V shed 7 bases and J 0 bases; nucleotides not matched to a gene: 4. The length of the CDR3 is 14 residues. CDR3: CASNFRGLNTEAFF. The CDR3 DNA follows: TGTGCCAGCAACTTCAGGGGGCTGAACACTGAAGCTTTCTTT.

The chain uses TRBV23-1 and TRBJ1-6; D ambiguous. TRBV23-1 is identified as an open reading frame with a role that is uncertain. Trimming took off 2 bases at V and 7 bases at J, with 15 bases between the two ends. This CDR3 contains 16 residues. DNA of the CDR3: TGCGCCAGCAGTCAAAGGAATCTAGTGAAAAATTCACCCCTCCACTTT. Amino acid sequence: CASSQRNLVKNSPLHF.

V gene TRBV4-3 combines with J gene TRBJ1-5; TRBD1 is a possible D gene (6 bases). V was trimmed by 0 bases and J by 6 bases, leaving 15 bases between them. The germline V gene has CDR1 LGHNA and CDR2 YSLEER. The CDR3 runs to 16 residues. Written as DNA, the CDR3 is TGCGCCAGCAGCCAAGATACGGGCGGGGGCCGTCAGCCCCAGCATTTT. This codes for CASSQDTGGGRQPQHF.

The rearrangement joins TRBV5-6 to TRBJ1-2; D not resolved. CDR1 SGHDT and CDR2 YYEEEE come from the germline V gene. This CDR3 region has 11 residues. Trimming took 2 bases from V and 7 from J, leaving 6 bases between them. This CDR3 is CASSFGFGYTF. Here the CDR3 DNA reads TGTGCCAGCAGCTTCGGTTTTGGCTACACCTTC.

The genes are TRBV10-2 and TRBJ2-1, with 8 positions matching TRBD2. The V and J ends lost 3 bases and 0 bases, in that order; junction bases with no gene match: 1. Germline values: CDR1 WSHSY, CDR2 SAAADI. The CDR3 consists of 15 residues. Here the CDR3 DNA reads TGCGCCAGCAGTGATGCGGGGGGCTCCTACAATGAGCAGTTCTTC. It codes for CASSDAGGSYNEQFF.

The J gene is TRBJ1-5, the V gene TRBV19; unclear D gene. Per the germline V gene, CDR1 is LNHDA and CDR2 is SQIVND (reference sequence). This CDR3 has 15 residues. Trimming removed 3 bases from V and 3 bases from J, with 12 bases in between. Written as DNA, the CDR3 is TGTGCCAGTAGTATCCGTTCAGGTTACAATCAGCCCCAGCATTTT. It is translated as CASSIRSGYNQPQHF. The entire variable domain, with the rest obtained from reference TRBV19 and TRBJ1-5, is as follows: DGGITQSPKYLFRKEGQNVTLSCEQNLNHDAMYWYRQDPGQGLRLIYYSQIVNDFQKGDIAEGYSVSREKKESFPLTVTSAQKNPTAFYLCASSIRSGYNQPQHFGDGTRLSIL.

The V gene is TRBV7-2, the J gene TRBJ2-3; D is ambiguous. The CDR3 has 14 residues. CDR1 and CDR2 (germline): SGHTA, FQGNSA. Deletions cut 2 bases from V and 3 bases from J, with 9 bases between. CDR3 in amino acids: CASSLSPVTDTQYF. In DNA, the CDR3 is TGTGCCAGCAGCTTAAGTCCGGTGACAGATACGCAGTATTTT. Filled out from reference TRBV7-2 and TRBJ2-3, the complete variable domain reads GAGVSQSPSNKVTEKGKDVELRCDPISGHTALYWYRQSLGQGLEFLIYFQGNSAPDKSGLPSDRFSAERTGGSVSTLTIQRTQQEDSAVYLCASSLSPVTDTQYFGPGTRLTVL.

This clone was counted once. The chain combines TRBV7-6 with TRBJ2-2, with D tentatively TRBD1 (6 bases). Germline V gives CDR1 SGHVS, CDR2 FNYEAQ. This CDR3 region has 14 residues. V lost 6 bases, J lost 4 bases, and 12 bases lay in between. CDR3 in DNA: TGTGCCAGCAGACCGGGACAAGCCACCGGGGAGCTGTTTTTT. It yields the protein CASRPGQATGELFF.

This chain joins TRBV5-6 and TRBJ1-1; D gene unclear. The germline V and J ends were trimmed by 2 bases and 3 bases, with 11 bases remaining between them. CDR3 length: 14 residues. Germline V gene sequence: CDR1 SGHDT, CDR2 YYEEEE. This CDR3 reads CASSFIGRDTEAFF. In nucleotides, the CDR3 is TGTGCCAGCAGCTTTATAGGGCGGGACACTGAAGCTTTCTTT.

The table lists this clone with a count of one. The chain combines TRBV5-8 with TRBJ1-5; D is perhaps TRBD1 (5 bases). The CDR3 has 14 amino acids. Germline lookup yields CDR1 SGHTS and CDR2 YDEGEE. Trimming stripped 5 bases from V and 4 bases from J, with 13 bases between. The CDR3 protein is CASRTGQTNQPQHF. The CDR3 DNA reads as TGTGCCAGCAGGACCGGACAAACTAATCAGCCCCAGCATTTT.

This sequence joins TRBV2 and TRBJ1-1; 11 nucleotides line up with TRBD1. J gave up 6 bases and V 4 bases, and 10 bases lay outside the gene matches. Germline V lookup: CDR1 SNHLY, CDR2 FYNNEI. CDR3 length: 16 amino acids. DNA for the CDR3: TGTGCCAGCAGTGGACAGGACAGGGGGCATTGGGCTGAAGCTTTCTTT. Translation gives CASSGQDRGHWAEAFF.

The chain recombines TRBV2 with TRBJ2-7; a possible D gene is TRBD1 (5 bases). Deletions cut 7 bases from V and 1 base from J, with 8 bases between. Germline V lookup: CDR1 SNHLY, CDR2 FYNNEI. The length of the CDR3 is 12 residues. DNA of the CDR3: TGTGCCAGCAAACAGGCATCCTACGAGCAGTACTTC. It yields the protein CASKQASYEQYF.

By share, this clone ranks as medium-sized. V usage is TRBV19 and J usage is TRBJ1-1, with D hard to call. The CDR3 is 14 residues long. CDR1 and CDR2 (germline): LNHDA, SQIVND (reference sequence). V was pared by 3 bases and J by 5 bases, with 13 bases between. DNA of the CDR3: TGTGCCAGTAGTATCCAAGCCGCGGGGACTGAAGCTTTCTTT. Protein: CASSIQAAGTEAFF.

This chain connects TRBV4-2 to TRBJ2-5, with 16 bases matching TRBD2. The V and J ends lost 3 bases and 4 bases, in that order; junction bases with no gene match: 2. CDR3 size: 16 residues. Germline assignment: CDR1 LGHNA and CDR2 YNFKEQ. CDR3 sequence: CASSQGLAGGLETQYF. Here the CDR3 DNA reads TGTGCCAGCAGCCAGGGACTAGCGGGGGGGTTAGAGACCCAGTACTTC.

This clone was found once. This sequence joins TRBV19 and TRBJ1-2, with D maybe TRBD1 (6 bases). Deletions cut 3 bases from V and 2 bases from J, with 13 bases between. Germline V CDR1 and CDR2: LNHDA, SQIVND (reference sequence). CDR3 length equals 15 residues. CDR3 in DNA: TGTGCCAGTAGTATGTCTCCGCAGGGGAACTATGGCTACACCTTC. Protein sequence: CASSMSPQGNYGYTF.

The gene calls are TRBV2 and TRBJ1-2, with D unresolved. Between the trimmed V and J ends, which lost 7 bases and 4 bases, there was a span of 10 bases. The CDR3 consists of 12 residues. Germline V gene sequence: CDR1 SNHLY, CDR2 FYNNEI. The CDR3 nucleotides are TGTGCCAGCACGACGGACTCCTATGGCTACACCTTC. This codes for CASTTDSYGYTF.

This chain uses TRBV4-2 with TRBJ2-1; 12 bases match TRBD1. V gave up 7 bases and J gave up 5 bases; unmatched junction bases: 15. This CDR3 is built from 18 residues. Germline V CDR1 and CDR2: LGHNA, YNFKEQ. The CDR3 region is CASTPTTLGQGANNEQFF. DNA of the CDR3: TGTGCCAGCACCCCAACTACGTTGGGACAGGGGGCGAACAATGAGCAGTTCTTC.

This rearrangement joins TRBV5-1 to TRBJ2-1, with 11 bases aligning to TRBD2. From germline, CDR1 is SGHRS and CDR2 YFSETQ. The CDR3 sequence is 16 residues long. V was pared by 4 bases and J by 3 bases, with 6 bases of the junction left unmatched. The CDR3 reads CASSPLTSGIYNEQFF. Written as DNA, the CDR3 is TGCGCCAGCAGCCCCCTGACTAGCGGGATCTACAATGAGCAGTTCTTC.